The 29 T cell receptor beta chains reported below all come from one sample, sequenced in a study of somatic mutations in cytotoxic T cells in rheumatoid arthritis. Profiling relied on immunoSEQ multiplex PCR, and the TCRdb table lists in-frame clones only, not all of them. The sample shows about 20,000 clones, about 83% of them seen only once. Sequencing was done on a sample of CD8+ T cells sorted from blood. These receptors were obtained from an adult with rheumatoid arthritis.

Only a few counts were recorded for this clone. The chain's CDR3 is CASSSPDGKHGSEAFF. CDR3 nucleotides: TGTGCCAGCAGCTCCCCGGACGGGAAACATGGGAGTGAAGCTTTCTTT. The V call is TRBV7-9, the J call TRBJ1-1; no clear D. V gave up 4 bases and J gave up 7 bases, with 22 bases separating them. The CDR3 spans 16 residues. Germline lookup yields CDR1 SEHNR and CDR2 FQNEAQ (reference sequence).

DNA of the CDR3: TGTGCCAGCAGTGCCAAATTGGGGGCCCGAAACACTGAAGCTTTCTTT. This gives the protein CASSAKLGARNTEAFF. The chain is built from TRBV28 and TRBJ1-1, with TRBD1 as a possible D gene (6 bases). The germline V gene has CDR1 MDHEN and CDR2 SYDVKM. The V end lost 5 bases, the J end lost 2 bases, and 18 bases lay between the germline ends. The CDR3 spans 16 residues.

This chain joins TRBV5-6 and TRBJ1-1, with 10 nucleotides matching TRBD1. The CDR3 is 13 amino acids. Germline V gene sequence: CDR1 SGHDT, CDR2 YYEEEE. J was trimmed by 4 bases and V by 9 bases; bases with no gene match: 6. The CDR3 DNA reads as TGTGCCACTGGGACAGGGGTCGGCACTGAAGCTTTCTTT. Protein sequence: CATGTGVGTEAFF.

The chain couples TRBV11-2 to TRBJ2-2, with unresolved D. Trimming took off 7 bases at V and 6 bases at J, with 12 bases between the two ends. The CDR3 extends over 13 amino acids. The V gene's germline CDR1 is SGHAT and CDR2 FQNNGV. The CDR3 DNA reads as TGTGCCAGCAAGCTCCCTGGGGCCGGGGAGCTGTTTTTT. It codes for CASKLPGAGELFF.

The chain recombines TRBV29-1 with TRBJ1-1; D is undetermined. CDR1 SQVTM and CDR2 ANQGSEA come from the germline V gene. The CDR3 covers 9 residues. In DNA, the CDR3 is TGCAGGTGGAACACTGAAGCTTTCTTT. It is translated as CRWNTEAFF.

This clone has more than one count but fewer than ten. CDR3 nucleotides: TGTGCCAGCAGCCGTGGGGGAAACTCCTACGAGCAGTACGTC. Amino acid sequence: CASSRGGNSYEQYV. V is TRBV11-2 and J is TRBJ2-7; D tentatively reads TRBD1 or TRBD2 (5 bases each). V was shortened by 5 bases and J by 0 bases, with 11 bases between the two germline ends. CDR1 SGHAT and CDR2 FQNNGV come from the germline V gene. The CDR3 loop spans 14 amino acids.

The gene calls are TRBV13 and TRBJ1-1; TRBD1 matches 8 bases. This CDR3 has 16 residues. V lost 4 bases to trimming and J lost 0 bases; unmatched junction nucleotides: 7. Germline CDR1 and CDR2: PRHDT and FYEKMQ (reference sequence). In DNA form, the CDR3 reads TGTGCCAGCAGCTCGGGACAGGTACCTATGAACACTGAAGCTTTCTTT. Its translation: CASSSGQVPMNTEAFF. The full variable domain, rest sourced from reference TRBV13 and TRBJ1-1, is AAGVIQSPRHLIKEKRETATLKCYPIPRHDTVYWYQQGPGQDPQFLISFYEKMQSDKGSIPDRFSAQQFSDYHSELNMSSLELGDSALYFCASSSGQVPMNTEAFFGQGTRLTVV.

The V gene is TRBV27, the J gene TRBJ2-3; 7 bases align to TRBD2. With V trimmed by 8 bases and J by 4 bases, 6 bases remained unmatched. Germline lookup yields CDR1 MNHEY and CDR2 SMNVEV (reference sequence). This CDR3 contains 13 residues. CDR3 residues: CASGGGLPDTQYF. CDR3 nucleotide sequence: TGTGCCAGCGGCGGGGGACTCCCAGATACGCAGTATTTT.

The chain is built from TRBV19 and TRBJ1-5; D is unresolved. V was cut by 6 bases and J by 2 bases, with 8 bases left in between. The CDR3 is 13 residues long. Germline CDR1 is LNHDA and CDR2 is SQIVND (reference sequence). The CDR3 DNA is TGTGCCAGTAGAGGGCAGGGCAATCAGCCCCAGCATTTT. Translation: CASRGQGNQPQHF. The entire variable domain, with the rest obtained from reference TRBV19 and TRBJ1-5, is as follows: DGGITQSPKYLFRKEGQNVTLSCEQNLNHDAMYWYRQDPGQGLRLIYYSQIVNDFQKGDIAEGYSVSREKKESFPLTVTSAQKNPTAFYLCASRGQGNQPQHFGDGTRLSIL.

The chain carries TRBV2 and TRBJ1-2, with 8 bases aligning to TRBD1. CDR1 is SNHLY, CDR2 FYNNEI, per germline. The V segment lost 8 bases and the J segment 6 bases; nucleotides outside the gene matches: 5. This CDR3 has 12 residues. The CDR3, as DNA: TGTGCCAGCCCGGACAGGGTGCATGGCTACACCTTC. Protein sequence: CASPDRVHGYTF.

The V and J genes are TRBV27 and TRBJ2-1; the match to TRBD2 covers 7 bases. In germline, CDR1 is MNHEY, CDR2 SMNVEV (reference sequence). The J segment lost 6 bases and the V segment lost 9 bases, leaving 11 bases of the junction unmatched. The CDR3 is 14 amino acids. The CDR3 DNA follows: TGTGCCAGTAGGACTAGTTCTTTTTCCAATGAGCAGTTCTTC. Residues: CASRTSSFSNEQFF.

This rearrangement joins TRBV6-4 to TRBJ2-1; tentative D call: TRBD1 (6 bases). The germline V and J ends were trimmed by 3 bases and 3 bases, with 6 bases remaining between them. This CDR3 has 13 residues. The germline V gene encodes CDR1 MRHNA and CDR2 SNTAGT. The CDR3 nucleotides are TGTGCCAGCAGTGAAGGGGGCTACAATGAGCAGTTCTTC. It translates to CASSEGGYNEQFF.

The chain links TRBV7-3 to TRBJ2-3; 7 bases fit TRBD2. The V gene end was trimmed by 5 bases and the J gene end by 6 bases; junction bases not matched to a gene: 8. The germline CDR1 and CDR2 sequences are SGHTA and FQGTGA. This CDR3 is 14 amino acids long. Here the CDR3 reads CASSPSGGGDTQYF. As DNA, the CDR3 is TGTGCCAGCAGCCCCTCGGGGGGTGGGGATACGCAGTATTTT.

V gene TRBV27 combines with J gene TRBJ2-2, with D perhaps TRBD2 (5 bases). Looked up from germline, CDR1 is MNHEY and CDR2 is SMNVEV (reference sequence). V lost 2 bases and J 7 bases, leaving 11 bases between the germline ends. The CDR3 is made up of 14 amino acids. In DNA, the CDR3 is TGTGCCAGCAGTTTAGGGAGCGTCGGCGGGGAGCTGTTTTTT. Encoded protein: CASSLGSVGGELFF.

The chain is built from TRBV7-9 and TRBJ2-7, with 7 bases matching TRBD2. Germline V gene lookup returns CDR1 SEHNR and CDR2 FQNEAQ (reference sequence). V was pared by 5 bases and J by 7 bases, with 14 bases of the junction left unmatched. This CDR3 has 15 amino acids. The CDR3 DNA reads TGTGCCAGCAGCATTAGCGGGCGCATTAGTGGGGAGCAGTACTTC. Translation: CASSISGRISGEQYF.

The rearrangement links TRBV23-1 to TRBJ2-7; D not certain. TRBV23-1 is flagged as an ORF with uncertain function. V lost 2 bases and J lost 4, with 15 bases in between. This CDR3 has 15 residues. CDR3 in amino acids: CASSQGVREDYEQYV. DNA for the CDR3: TGCGCCAGCAGTCAAGGGGTAAGAGAGGATTACGAGCAGTACGTC.

This clone was observed once. The chain has TRBV5-6 and TRBJ1-1; 10 bases are shared with TRBD1. The CDR3 spans 18 residues. V was clipped by 5 bases and J by 4 bases; unmatched bases: 17. The germline V gene encodes CDR1 SGHDT and CDR2 YYEEEE. The CDR3 is CASSQRTGTGEWGTEAFF. The CDR3 DNA sequence: TGTGCCAGCAGTCAAAGAACCGGGACAGGGGAATGGGGCACTGAAGCTTTCTTT.

The chain recombines TRBV19 with TRBJ2-1; D is unresolved. Trimming cost V 5 bases and J 8 bases, with 10 bases left between them. The V gene's germline CDR1 is LNHDA and CDR2 SQIVND (reference sequence). The CDR3 extends over 12 amino acids. The CDR3 nucleotides are TGTGCCAGTAGTTCAGACTCTTATGAGCAGTTCTTC. This encodes CASSSDSYEQFF.

CDR3 region: CASSSRASVLSYNEQFF. Written as DNA, the CDR3 is TGTGCCAGCAGCTCCAGAGCTAGTGTCCTCTCCTACAATGAGCAGTTCTTC. The V call is TRBV7-2, the J call TRBJ2-1; D gene unclear. The CDR3 is 17 residues long. V shed 4 bases and J shed 0 bases, with 16 bases lying between them. The germline V gene encodes CDR1 SGHTA and CDR2 FQGNSA.

The rearrangement uses TRBV2 and TRBJ2-7; D is possibly TRBD1 (6 bases). V was pared by 7 bases and J by 2 bases, with 12 bases between. The CDR3 is 13 residues long. The germline CDR1 and CDR2 sequences are SNHLY and FYNNEI. The CDR3: CASMGTPTYEQYF. CDR3 sequence (DNA): TGTGCCAGCATGGGGACACCGACCTACGAGCAGTACTTC.

The chain recombines TRBV28 with TRBJ2-5; D gene ambiguous. Germline V gene sequence: CDR1 MDHEN, CDR2 SYDVKM. The V end was cut by 6 bases, the J end by 5 bases, with 10 bases between. The CDR3 runs to 12 residues. CDR3 sequence: CASRGKRETQYF. The CDR3 DNA reads as TGTGCCAGCAGGGGGAAAAGGGAGACCCAGTACTTC.

The V call is TRBV28, the J call TRBJ1-1; perhaps TRBD1 as D (5 bases). The CDR3 runs to 16 residues. The germline gives CDR1 MDHEN, CDR2 SYDVKM. The V end was cut by 5 bases, the J end by 0 bases, with 16 bases between. The CDR3 here is CASSIGTPSLNTEAFF. CDR3 DNA sequence: TGTGCCAGCAGTATTGGGACCCCATCATTGAACACTGAAGCTTTCTTT.

The rearrangement uses TRBV7-6 and TRBJ1-4; 7 bases map to TRBD1. J was trimmed by 3 bases and V by 5 bases; bases with no gene match: 3. This CDR3 has 14 amino acids. The germline V gene has CDR1 SGHVS and CDR2 FNYEAQ. Here the CDR3 reads CASSPGTANEKLFF. The CDR3, as DNA: TGTGCCAGCAGCCCTGGGACAGCTAATGAAAAACTGTTTTTT.

V and J are TRBV11-3 and TRBJ1-3; D is unclear. The V end lost 0 bases, the J end lost 0 bases, and 9 bases lay between the germline ends. Per the germline V gene, CDR1 is SGHNT and CDR2 is YENEEA. The CDR3 has 16 amino acids. This CDR3 is CASSLDGTSSGNTIYF. CDR3 DNA sequence: TGTGCCAGCAGCTTAGATGGCACTAGCTCTGGAAACACCATATATTTT.

This rearrangement joins TRBV5-5 to TRBJ2-1; unclear D gene. Looked up from germline, CDR1 is SGHKS and CDR2 is YYEKEE (reference sequence). This CDR3 is built from 15 residues. V was trimmed by 2 bases and J by 0 bases, leaving 9 bases between them. This CDR3 is CASSFVWSSYNEQFF. CDR3 DNA sequence: TGTGCCAGCAGCTTCGTGTGGAGCTCCTACAATGAGCAGTTCTTC.

This clone was recorded a few times. V gene TRBV7-9 combines with J gene TRBJ2-7; no firm D call. This CDR3 is 12 amino acids long. The V gene's germline CDR1 is SEHNR and CDR2 FQNEAQ (reference sequence). Trimming left V 4 bases short and J 4 bases short, with 8 bases between. CDR3 DNA sequence: TGTGCCAGCAGCTCCGACGGTTACGAGCAGTACGTC. Protein product: CASSSDGYEQYV.

The chain is built from TRBV9 and TRBJ2-1; 9 positions agree with TRBD2. The V segment lost 2 bases and the J segment 8 bases; nucleotides outside the gene matches: 14. Looked up from germline, CDR1 is SGDLS and CDR2 is YYNGEE. This CDR3 comprises 17 residues. CDR3 sequence: CASSVAAGGPLGDEQFF. In nucleotides, the CDR3 is TGTGCCAGCAGCGTGGCTGCGGGGGGGCCCCTAGGGGATGAGCAGTTCTTC. The whole variable domain, filled in from reference TRBV9 and TRBJ2-1, reads DSGVTQTPKHLITATGQRVTLRCSPRSGDLSVYWYQQSLDQGLQFLIQYYNGEERAKGNILERFSAQQFPDLHSELNLSSLELGDSALYFCASSVAAGGPLGDEQFFGPGTRLTVL.

This chain joins TRBV27 and TRBJ1-2; tentative D call: TRBD1 (5 bases). Germline V gene lookup returns CDR1 MNHEY and CDR2 SMNVEV (reference sequence). V dropped 5 bases and J dropped 4 bases, with 11 bases sitting between them. This CDR3 has 13 amino acids. The CDR3 region has the DNA TGTGCCAGCAGTCAAGGACACCTCTATGGCTACACCTTC. Protein: CASSQGHLYGYTF.

V usage is TRBV6-1 and J usage is TRBJ2-7, with TRBD1 matching 7 bases. V trimming: 7 bases; J trimming: 4 bases; junction bases outside the gene matches: 7. The germline CDR1 and CDR2 sequences are MNHNS and SASEGT. This CDR3 contains 13 residues. Written as DNA, the CDR3 is TGTGCCAGCATTAATTTACAGGGGTACGAGCAGTACTTC. Translating gives CASINLQGYEQYF.